This entry lists 9 T cell receptor beta chains sequenced from one sample in a study of post-analysis software for immune sequencing data. Regarding the study as a whole: There were five TRBV segments more frequent in patients than controls, and TRBV5-6, TRBV5-1 and TRBV20-1 were among them.

Unique molecular identifiers were carried by the TCR beta cDNA libraries. In TCRdb, the PCR reads were re-called with MiXCR into one record per CDR3 protein. This table holds hundreds of thousands of distinct CDR3 sequences, 55% to 60% found once. Their recognized antigens are unknown. The sample taken for sequencing was blood. These receptors were taken from a girl aged 2-15 years with multiple sclerosis.

In its sample, this clonotype was seen a few times. The chain links TRBV7-9 to TRBJ2-7; maybe TRBD1 (6 bases). This CDR3 is 12 amino acids long. V lost 5 bases and J lost 5, with 10 bases in between. CDR1 SEHNR and CDR2 FQNEAQ come from the germline V gene (reference sequence). CDR3: CASSRRQDEQYF. In DNA form, the CDR3 reads TGTGCCAGCAGCCGCCGACAGGACGAGCAGTACTTC.

This clonotype came up once. J is TRBJ2-1 and V is TRBV12-3 or TRBV12-4, with TRBD2 identical over 11 bases. Unmatched junction bases numbered 4, after V lost 6 bases and J lost 0 bases. CDR3 size: 16 residues. In DNA form, the CDR3 reads TGTGCCAGCAGCGCACTAGCGGGGGTCTCCTACAATGAGCAGTTCTTC. It translates to CASSALAGVSYNEQFF.

V usage is TRBV2 and J usage is TRBJ2-4; no definite D call. Deletions cut 6 bases from V and 0 bases from J, with 9 bases between. Germline V gene sequence: CDR1 SNHLY, CDR2 FYNNEI. This CDR3 region has 14 residues. CDR3 loop: CASRRDIAKNIQYF. Here the CDR3 DNA reads TGTGCCAGCAGGAGAGATATAGCCAAAAACATTCAGTACTTC. Complete variable domain (other parts from reference TRBV2 and TRBJ2-4): EPEVTQTPSHQVTQMGQEVILRCVPISNHLYFYWYRQILGQKVEFLVSFYNNEISEKSEIFDDQFSVERPDGSNFTLKIRSTKLEDSAMYFCASRRDIAKNIQYFGAGTRLSVL.

This chain joins TRBV6-5 and TRBJ2-1; TRBD2 matches 7 bases. Per germline, CDR1 MNHEY and CDR2 SVGAGI. The CDR3 has 15 residues. The ends lost 8 bases at V and 2 bases at J; junction bases unmatched: 9. Here the CDR3 reads CASSLGLVPYNEQFF. The DNA for the CDR3 is TGTGCCAGCTCCCTCGGACTAGTCCCCTACAATGAGCAGTTCTTC.

The chain is built from TRBV6-5 and TRBJ2-5; 9 nucleotides match TRBD2. CDR3 length: 12 residues. The trim removed 8 bases at V and 5 bases at J, leaving 3 bases unmatched. Germline V gene sequence: CDR1 MNHEY, CDR2 SVGAGI. The CDR3 region has the DNA TGTGCCAGCGGGCGGGGGGGGGAGACCCAGTACTTC. Protein: CASGRGGETQYF.

The chain joins TRBV6-1 to TRBJ2-7, with D hard to call. Germline V gives CDR1 MNHNS, CDR2 SASEGT. The V end was cut by 1 base, the J end by 3 bases, with 10 bases between. The CDR3 sequence is 14 residues long. The CDR3 region has the DNA TGTGCCAGCAGTGAAGTCCCGGTCCTCTACGAGCAGTACTTC. This translates into CASSEVPVLYEQYF.

Turning to this clonotype: The junction departs from germline at one end; a sequencing error may be responsible. The J gene is TRBJ1-4, the V gene TRBV6-1; the D gene is possibly TRBD1 (5 bases). Germline CDR1 MNHNS, CDR2 SASEGT. The CDR3 totals 14 residues. CDR3 protein: CVSSWGATNEKLFF. The CDR3, as DNA: TGTGTCAGCAGCTGGGGGGCAACTAATGAAAAACTGTTTTTT.

V and J are TRBV4-2 and TRBJ2-1, with TRBD2 matching over 8 bases. The germline CDR1 and CDR2 sequences are LGHNA and YNFKEQ. J gave up 1 base and V 5 bases, and 7 bases lay outside the gene matches. This CDR3 has 16 residues. CDR3 nucleotide sequence: TGTGCCAGCAGCGTCACCGGGGGGGCTTCCTACAATGAGCAGTTCTTC. Its translation is CASSVTGGASYNEQFF.

The chain carries TRBV12-3 or TRBV12-4 and TRBJ1-2; no firm D call. V lost 3 bases to trimming and J lost 5 bases, with 7 bases between them. CDR3 size: 12 residues. CDR3 nucleotide sequence: TGTGCCAGCAGTTTGAGAGGATATGGCTACACCTTC. It codes for CASSLRGYGYTF.